The TCR beta chain under discussion was sequenced for a study of blood T cells in healthy people across ages. Regarding the study as a whole: Naive and antigen-experienced cells could not be conclusively compared, given unsorted PBMCs.

This clonotype has only a few counts. The antigen is unknown. The V and J ends lost 6 bases and 10 bases, in that order; junction bases with no gene match: 12. The CDR3 extends over 13 amino acids. Germline CDR1 DFQATT, CDR2 SNEGSKA (reference sequence). Using a J-beta primer mix together with a sample-barcoded 5' primer, a second PCR was run for about 7 to 12 cycles. Each TCR beta cDNA got a 12-nucleotide random molecular identifier. TCRdb reprocessed the 5' RACE reads with MiXCR, giving one entry per CDR3 protein. The data show 1.5 million to 2 million distinct CDR3 sequences, 39% seen once. Sequencing used blood. The chain couples TRBV20-1 to TRBJ2-5; TRBD1 matches 9 bases. The receptor's source is a human donor in good health. CDR3 bases: TGCAGTGCCCCCCGCTCCGACAGGGGGGTCCAGTACTTC. It translates to CSAPRSDRGVQYF.